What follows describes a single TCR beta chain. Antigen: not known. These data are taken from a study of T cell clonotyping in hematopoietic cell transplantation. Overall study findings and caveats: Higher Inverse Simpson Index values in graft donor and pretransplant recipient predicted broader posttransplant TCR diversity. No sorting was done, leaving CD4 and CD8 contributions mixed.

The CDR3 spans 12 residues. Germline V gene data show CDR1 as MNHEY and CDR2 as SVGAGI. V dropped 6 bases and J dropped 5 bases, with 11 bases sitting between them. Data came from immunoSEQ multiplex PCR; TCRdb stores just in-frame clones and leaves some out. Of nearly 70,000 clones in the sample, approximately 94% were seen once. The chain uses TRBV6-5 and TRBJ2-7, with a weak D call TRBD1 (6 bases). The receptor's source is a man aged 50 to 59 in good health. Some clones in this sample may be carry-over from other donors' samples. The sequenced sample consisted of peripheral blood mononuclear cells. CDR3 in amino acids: CASRRGKDEQYF. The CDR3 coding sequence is TGTGCCAGCAGAAGGGGGAAGGACGAGCAGTACTTC.